The present T cell receptor (beta chain) was sequenced within a study of CD8 T cells in Susac syndrome. The control participants were healthy donors, and these controls were matched with respect to both age and sex. It was negative isolation that provided the CD8+ and CD4+ T cells, whereas TEMRA cells were enriched by FACS. About 0.45 to 1 ug RNA was reverse transcribed with random hexamers. TCR beta CDR3 was amplified by immunoSEQ covering 54 Vbeta and 13 Jbeta. Each CDR3 protein gets one entry after TCRdb re-called the immunoSEQ multiplex PCR reads with MiXCR. The sample has some 80,000 distinct CDR3 sequences, roughly 93% seen once. Study-level points and caveats: The authors acknowledged that the study's TCR sequencing and HLA analysis involved relatively few individuals.

CDR1 and CDR2 (germline): MNHEY, SVGAGI. This CDR3 spans 16 amino acids. After removal of 2 bases from V and 7 bases from J, the junction contained 7 bases not matched to a gene. With regard to this clonotype: As yet, its antigen is unknown.

Sequencing used CD8+ T cells from PBMCs. This sequence originates from a human donor in good health. The chain is built from TRBV6-5 and TRBJ2-1, with 11 bases identical to TRBD2. CDR3 residues: CASSYPIAGGSNEQFF. The CDR3 nucleotides are TGTGCCAGCAGTTACCCGATAGCGGGAGGGTCGAATGAGCAGTTCTTC.